Below, 5 T cell receptor beta chains from the same sample are listed, as sequenced in a study of T cell responses to AZD1222 COVID-19 vaccine. Using immunoSEQ multiplex PCR, the repertoire was profiled, and TCRdb retains in-frame clones only, with some absent. Of about 110,000 clones listed, around 84% are singletons. The sample in question was peripheral blood, obtained on day 0 of AZD1222 vaccination. The receptors here all came from an adult in good health.

The sample holds a few counts of this clone. The chain employs TRBV6-5 and TRBJ1-5, with 7 positions matching TRBD1. CDR1 is MNHEY and CDR2 is SVGAGI in the germline V gene. The CDR3 sequence is 14 residues long. V shed 7 bases and J 0 bases; nucleotides not matched to a gene: 3. The CDR3 bases are TGTGCCAGCAAGGGGGCCTATAGCAATCAGCCCCAGCATTTT. It codes for CASKGAYSNQPQHF.

The V gene is TRBV5-6, the J gene TRBJ2-7; D is tentatively TRBD1 or TRBD2 (5 bases each). Germline values: CDR1 SGHDT, CDR2 YYEEEE. V was clipped by 1 base and J by 11 bases, with 28 bases between them. This CDR3 contains 17 residues. CDR3 DNA: TGTGCCAGCAGCTTGAGCGGAATCGGACAAGTCCGTCGTGGGGAGTACTTC. It codes for CASSLSGIGQVRRGEYF.

This clone has just one count. V is TRBV3-1 (or the pseudogene TRBV3-2) and J is TRBJ2-7; D is unclear. This CDR3 is built from 13 residues. V lost 4 bases and J lost 2, with 9 bases in between. The germline V gene has CDR1 LGHDT and CDR2 YNNKEL (reference sequence). The CDR3 reads CASSRGLTYEQYF. The CDR3, as DNA: TGTGCCAGCAGCCGTGGATTAACCTACGAGCAGTACTTC.

This sequence joins TRBV3-1 (or the pseudogene TRBV3-2) and TRBJ1-5, with a tentative D call TRBD1 (5 bases). This CDR3 contains 15 residues. V lost 2 bases and J 5 bases, leaving 13 bases between the germline ends. Germline V gene sequence: CDR1 LGHDT, CDR2 YNNKEL (reference sequence). In DNA form, the CDR3 reads TGTGCCAGCAGCCAAACCTTGGGGGTGGATCAGCCCCAGCATTTT. Translated: CASSQTLGVDQPQHF.

The chain combines TRBV28 with TRBJ1-5, with D tentatively TRBD1 (5 bases). CDR1 MDHEN and CDR2 SYDVKM come from the germline V gene. CDR3 length equals 15 residues. The germline V and J ends were trimmed by 5 bases and 0 bases, with 11 bases remaining between them. Here the CDR3 DNA reads TGTGCCAGCAGTCCTGTCGGGGGTAGCAATCAGCCCCAGCATTTT. Its translation is CASSPVGGSNQPQHF.